The next 10 T cell receptor beta chains were all read from a single sample in a study of T-cell memory formation after mild COVID-19. A single record per CDR3 protein comes from TCRdb applying MiXCR to the 5' RACE reads. The sample lists about 150,000 distinct CDR3 sequences, less than 25% occurring once. The sample taken for sequencing was PBMCs or a T cell subset sorted from them (not recorded which). These receptors originate from an adult woman who had mild COVID-19 (a few samples of this study predate the infection). Cell type and time point are not known.

The J gene is TRBJ1-1, the V gene TRBV12-3 or TRBV12-4, with TRBD1 as a possible D gene (6 bases). The length of the CDR3 is 13 residues. Trimming shortened V by 5 bases and J by 0 bases, and 7 bases separated the two germline ends. The CDR3 DNA reads TGTGCCAGCAGTGGACAGTTGAACACTGAAGCTTTCTTT. This sequence encodes CASSGQLNTEAFF.

The gene calls are TRBV4-1 and TRBJ2-7; a possible D gene is TRBD1 (6 bases). The V end lost 4 bases, the J end lost 2 bases, and 21 bases lay between the germline ends. This CDR3 spans 17 amino acids. CDR1 MGHRA and CDR2 YSYEKL come from the germline V gene. CDR3 loop: CASSPTTDRMGTYEQYF. Here the CDR3 DNA reads TGCGCCAGCAGCCCCACAACTGACAGGATGGGTACCTACGAGCAGTACTTC.

The chain couples TRBV4-1 to TRBJ2-7; 7 positions match TRBD2. The V gene end was trimmed by 2 bases and the J gene end by 2 bases; junction bases not matched to a gene: 6. Germline CDR1 MGHRA, CDR2 YSYEKL. CDR3 length equals 15 residues. The CDR3 spells CASSQSSGAPYEQYF. In DNA form, the CDR3 reads TGCGCCAGCAGCCAATCTAGCGGTGCCCCCTACGAGCAGTACTTC.

The CDR3 here is CSPGRGVNTEAFF. For the CDR3, the DNA is TGCAGCCCCGGGCGGGGAGTGAACACTGAAGCTTTCTTT. This chain connects TRBV29-1 to TRBJ1-1; D is ambiguous. The CDR3 loop spans 13 amino acids. Germline V CDR1 and CDR2: SQVTM, ANQGSEA. Trimming removed 8 bases at V and 0 bases at J, with 13 bases between.

This clonotype was counted between two and nine times. The rearrangement links TRBV4-2 to TRBJ1-5; TRBD1 matches 9 bases. CDR3 length: 17 residues. Germline CDR1 is LGHNA and CDR2 is YNFKEQ. The ends lost 0 bases at V and 5 bases at J; junction bases unmatched: 8. The CDR3 is CASSQDGYRGQDQPQHF. CDR3 in DNA: TGTGCCAGCAGCCAAGACGGCTACAGGGGGCAGGATCAGCCCCAGCATTTT.

V gene TRBV4-2 combines with J gene TRBJ1-1; TRBD1 might be the D (5 bases). This CDR3 is 15 amino acids long. Germline V gene lookup returns CDR1 LGHNA and CDR2 YNFKEQ. Trimming shortened V by 0 bases and J by 1 base, and 9 bases separated the two germline ends. CDR3 residues: CASSQERGPNTEAFF. CDR3 nucleotides: TGTGCCAGCAGCCAAGAACGGGGCCCGAACACTGAAGCTTTCTTT.

This rearrangement joins TRBV29-1 to TRBJ1-1; D is perhaps TRBD1 (5 bases). Germline V gene lookup returns CDR1 SQVTM and CDR2 ANQGSEA. The V and J ends lost 2 bases and 3 bases respectively, with 13 bases between them. The CDR3 sequence is 14 residues long. The CDR3: CSVERRGRDTEAFF. DNA of the CDR3: TGCAGCGTTGAAAGGCGGGGACGGGACACTGAAGCTTTCTTT. The full variable domain, its missing parts supplied by reference TRBV29-1 and TRBJ1-1, is SAVISQKPSRDICQRGTSLTIQCQVDSQVTMMFWYRQQPGQSLTLIATANQGSEATYESGFVIDKFPISRPNLTFSTLTVSNMSPEDSSIYLCSVERRGRDTEAFFGQGTRLTVV.

This clonotype was seen only a few times. The chain combines TRBV23-1 with TRBJ1-4; possible D gene TRBD1, 6 bases. TRBV23-1 is reported as an ORF; its role is uncertain. V was trimmed by 1 base and J by 8 bases, leaving 11 bases between them. There are 14 residues in the CDR3. Here the CDR3 reads CASSQWGLLEKLFF. CDR3 bases: TGCGCCAGCAGTCAATGGGGGCTCTTAGAAAAACTGTTTTTT.

This clonotype has only a few counts. The chain has TRBV6-5 and TRBJ1-5; 7 nucleotides match TRBD1. CDR3 length: 15 residues. V shed 2 bases and J 3 bases; nucleotides not matched to a gene: 4. The V gene's germline CDR1 is MNHEY and CDR2 SVGAGI. This CDR3 reads CASSYPTGINQPQHF. DNA for the CDR3: TGTGCCAGCAGTTACCCGACAGGGATCAATCAGCCCCAGCATTTT.

This clonotype showed up just a few times. The V gene is TRBV7-2, the J gene TRBJ2-5, with unresolved D. In germline, CDR1 is SGHTA, CDR2 FQGNSA. The CDR3 spans 14 residues. Trimming took off 5 bases at V and 2 bases at J, with 12 bases between the two ends. CDR3 protein: CASSLTGRQETQYF. Written as DNA, the CDR3 is TGTGCCAGCAGCCTGACTGGCAGACAAGAGACCCAGTACTTC. Combining the CDR3 with reference TRBV7-2 and TRBJ2-5 gives the whole variable domain GAGVSQSPSNKVTEKGKDVELRCDPISGHTALYWYRQSLGQGLEFLIYFQGNSAPDKSGLPSDRFSAERTGGSVSTLTIQRTQQEDSAVYLCASSLTGRQETQYFGPGTRLLVL.